The 2 T cell receptor beta chains presented below share a single source sample, sequenced in a study of long-term antiretroviral therapy in people with HIV. Survey-level resolution applied to immunoSEQ assay v3.0. Sequencing used immunoSEQ multiplex PCR; TCRdb keeps in-frame clones, though not all of them. Of 20,000 to 25,000 clones listed, roughly 85% are singletons. Source: unsorted PBMCs, taken 1.2 years after starting antiretroviral therapy. These receptors all come from a woman in her forties with HIV.

This chain links TRBV10-3 with TRBJ2-3; D call uncertain. Germline V gives CDR1 ENHRY, CDR2 SYGVKD. The CDR3 runs 13 residues. V was clipped by 9 bases and J by 2 bases, with 12 bases between them. The CDR3 protein is CAIGEGITDTQYF. CDR3 bases: TGTGCCATAGGTGAAGGTATCACAGATACGCAGTATTTT.

The sample holds a few counts of this clone. The chain is built from TRBV7-9 and TRBJ2-7; D not resolved. Germline CDR1 and CDR2: SEHNR and FQNEAQ (reference sequence). The CDR3 covers 13 residues. Trimming took off 3 bases at V and 6 bases at J, with 12 bases between the two ends. CDR3 loop: CASSFLSSSEQYF. The CDR3 coding sequence is TGTGCCAGCAGCTTTCTGTCCTCTTCCGAGCAGTACTTC.